The next 9 T cell receptor beta chains were all read from a single sample in a study of T-cell reconstitution after alpha-beta-depleted transplantation in children. A TCRbeta library incorporating unique molecular identifiers was prepared. TCRdb passed the PCR reads through MiXCR, listing each CDR3 protein once. The data contain 440,000 or so distinct CDR3 sequences, about 45% of them singletons. Sequenced material: PBMCs, taken before TCRalphabeta/CD19-depleted stem cell transplant. The origin of the receptors is a girl aged 2-9 years with aplastic anemia, due to receive a stem cell transplant.

CDR3 in amino acids: CASSYSGGGHTDTQYF. The CDR3 nucleotides are TGTGCCAGCTCTTACTCGGGTGGCGGGCACACAGATACGCAGTATTTT. V usage is TRBV18 and J usage is TRBJ2-3; a weak D match, TRBD2 (5 bases). With 6 bases removed from V and 2 bases from J, the gap between germline ends came to 18 bases. This CDR3 is built from 16 residues. Germline V gene lookup returns CDR1 KGHSH and CDR2 LQKENI.

This clonotype was detected only a few times. The chain combines TRBV15 with TRBJ1-1; D gene unclear. Deletions cut 9 bases from V and 0 bases from J, with 20 bases between. CDR1 LNHNV and CDR2 YYDKDF come from the germline V gene (reference sequence). The CDR3 has 16 residues. As DNA, the CDR3 is TGTGCCACTTCCCGCACGGCGAGATCCCTGAACACTGAAGCTTTCTTT. Amino acid sequence: CATSRTARSLNTEAFF.

In its sample, this clonotype was seen a few times. The rearrangement uses TRBV20-1 and TRBJ2-5; D might be TRBD2 (6 bases). CDR1 is DFQATT, CDR2 SNEGSKA, per germline (reference sequence). V was shortened by 3 bases and J by 9 bases, with 23 bases between the two germline ends. The CDR3 consists of 15 residues. CDR3 nucleotide sequence: TGCAGTGCTAGCCGGAGGAGCGGGCCCTCGAGGGCCCAGTACTTC. Its protein product is CSASRRSGPSRAQYF.

V usage is TRBV18 and J usage is TRBJ2-1, with 8 bases fitting TRBD2. Germline CDR1 is KGHSH and CDR2 is LQKENI. Germline trimming cut 3 bases from V and 2 bases from J; bases unmatched to any gene: 3. The CDR3 covers 15 residues. CDR3 DNA sequence: TGTGCCAGCTCACCTCAGCGGGGGCCCTACAATGAGCAGTTCTTC. It encodes CASSPQRGPYNEQFF. The variable domain in full, with the rest retrieved from reference TRBV18 and TRBJ2-1, is NAGVMQNPRHLVRRRGQEARLRCSPMKGHSHVYWYRQLPEEGLKFMVYLQKENIIDESGMPKERFSAEFPKEGPSILRIQQVVRGDSAAYFCASSPQRGPYNEQFFGPGTRLTVL.

The rearrangement links TRBV6-1 to TRBJ1-5, with 8 bases identical to TRBD1. The germline V gene encodes CDR1 MNHNS and CDR2 SASEGT. V was clipped by 1 base and J by 2 bases; unmatched bases: 1. The CDR3 spans 15 residues. The CDR3 loop is CASSEDRGGNQPQHF. CDR3 in DNA: TGTGCCAGCAGTGAAGACAGGGGGGGCAATCAGCCCCAGCATTTT.

The chain is built from TRBV20-1 and TRBJ2-7, with 10 positions matching TRBD2. Per the germline V gene, CDR1 is DFQATT and CDR2 is SNEGSKA (reference sequence). The CDR3 has 14 amino acids. V lost 5 bases, J lost 1 base, and 5 bases stayed unmatched. The CDR3 DNA reads TGCAGTGCTCCCCCACTAGCGGGGTCCTACGAGCAGTACTTC. It encodes CSAPPLAGSYEQYF.

Ten or more counts support this clonotype. The chain recombines TRBV20-1 with TRBJ2-2; no definite D call. The CDR3 consists of 14 residues. The V gene lost 0 bases and the J gene lost 1 base, with 6 bases spanning the gap. Germline CDR1 reads DFQATT; CDR2 reads SNEGSKA (reference sequence). CDR3 in amino acids: CSARDFRNTGELFF. In DNA, the CDR3 is TGCAGTGCTAGAGATTTCCGGAACACCGGGGAGCTGTTTTTT.

By proportion, this clonotype is medium-sized (0.01 to 0.1%). The CDR3 region is CASSPTGNEQFF. CDR3 DNA: TGTGCCAGCAGCCCTACCGGCAATGAGCAGTTCTTC. J is TRBJ2-1 and V is TRBV3-1; unclear D gene. The CDR3 is 12 amino acids. Trimming removed 4 bases at V and 6 bases at J, with 7 bases between. Per germline, CDR1 LGHDT and CDR2 YNNKEL (reference sequence).

The chain employs TRBV4-2 and TRBJ2-5, with 9 bases matching TRBD1. The CDR3 is 16 residues long. Trimming took 2 bases from V and 3 from J; bases not matched to a gene: 7. Germline V CDR1 and CDR2: LGHNA, YNFKEQ. The CDR3 coding sequence is TGTGCCAGCAGCCAAATTGAAACAGGGGGCAAAGAGACCCAGTACTTC. Its translation is CASSQIETGGKETQYF.